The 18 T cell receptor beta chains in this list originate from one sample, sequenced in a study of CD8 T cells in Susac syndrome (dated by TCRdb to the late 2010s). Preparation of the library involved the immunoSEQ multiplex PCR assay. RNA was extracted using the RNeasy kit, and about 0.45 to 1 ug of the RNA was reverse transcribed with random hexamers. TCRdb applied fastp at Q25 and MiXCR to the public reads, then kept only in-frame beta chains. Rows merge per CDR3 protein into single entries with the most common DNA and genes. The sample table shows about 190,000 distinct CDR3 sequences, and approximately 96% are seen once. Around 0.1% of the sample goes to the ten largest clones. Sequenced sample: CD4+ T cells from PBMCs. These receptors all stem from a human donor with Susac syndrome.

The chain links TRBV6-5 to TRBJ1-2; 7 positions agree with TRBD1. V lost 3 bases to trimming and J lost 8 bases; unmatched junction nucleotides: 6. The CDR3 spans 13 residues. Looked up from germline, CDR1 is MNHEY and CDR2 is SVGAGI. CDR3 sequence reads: CASSYVRGDGYTF. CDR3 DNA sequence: TGTGCCAGCAGTTATGTCAGGGGGGACGGCTACACCTTC.

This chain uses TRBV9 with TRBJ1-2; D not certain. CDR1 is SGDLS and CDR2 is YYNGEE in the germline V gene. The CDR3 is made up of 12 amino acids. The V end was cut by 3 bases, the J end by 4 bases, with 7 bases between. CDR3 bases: TGTGCCAGCAGCGGGTCTAGCTATGGCTACACCTTC. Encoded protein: CASSGSSYGYTF. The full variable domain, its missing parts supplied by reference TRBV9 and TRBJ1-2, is DSGVTQTPKHLITATGQRVTLRCSPRSGDLSVYWYQQSLDQGLQFLIQYYNGEERAKGNILERFSAQQFPDLHSELNLSSLELGDSALYFCASSGSSYGYTFGSGTRLTVV.

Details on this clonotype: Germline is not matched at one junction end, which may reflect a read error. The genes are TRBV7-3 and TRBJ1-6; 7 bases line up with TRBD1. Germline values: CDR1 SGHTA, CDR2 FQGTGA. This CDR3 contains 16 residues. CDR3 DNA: TGTGCCAGCAGCTTAACCGGGACAGCGTATAATTCACCCCTCCATTTT. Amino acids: CASSLTGTAYNSPLHF.

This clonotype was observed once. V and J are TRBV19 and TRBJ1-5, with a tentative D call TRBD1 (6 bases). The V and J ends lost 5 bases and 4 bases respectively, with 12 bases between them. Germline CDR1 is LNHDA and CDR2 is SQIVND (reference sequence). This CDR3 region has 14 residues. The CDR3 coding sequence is TGTGCCAGTAGTGACCGGGACACAAATCAGCCCCAGCATTTT. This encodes CASSDRDTNQPQHF. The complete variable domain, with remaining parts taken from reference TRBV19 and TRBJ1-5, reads DGGITQSPKYLFRKEGQNVTLSCEQNLNHDAMYWYRQDPGQGLRLIYYSQIVNDFQKGDIAEGYSVSREKKESFPLTVTSAQKNPTAFYLCASSDRDTNQPQHFGDGTRLSIL.

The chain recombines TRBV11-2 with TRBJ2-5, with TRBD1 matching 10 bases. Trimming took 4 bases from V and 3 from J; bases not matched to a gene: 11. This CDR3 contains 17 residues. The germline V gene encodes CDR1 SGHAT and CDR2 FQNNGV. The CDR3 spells CASSSWTGGSIEETQYF. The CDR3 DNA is TGTGCCAGCAGCTCCTGGACAGGGGGATCAATCGAAGAGACCCAGTACTTC.

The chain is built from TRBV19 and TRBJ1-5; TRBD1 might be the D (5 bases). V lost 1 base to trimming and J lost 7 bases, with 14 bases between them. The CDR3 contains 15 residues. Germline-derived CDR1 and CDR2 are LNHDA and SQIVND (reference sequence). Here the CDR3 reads CASSIGFRASQPQHF. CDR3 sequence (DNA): TGTGCCAGTAGTATAGGTTTCAGGGCATCCCAGCCCCAGCATTTT. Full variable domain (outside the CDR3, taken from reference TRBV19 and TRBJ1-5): DGGITQSPKYLFRKEGQNVTLSCEQNLNHDAMYWYRQDPGQGLRLIYYSQIVNDFQKGDIAEGYSVSREKKESFPLTVTSAQKNPTAFYLCASSIGFRASQPQHFGDGTRLSIL.

The CDR3 region has the DNA TGCAGTGCCCCGACAGGGCCGTATAATTCACCCCTCCACTTT. Amino acid sequence: CSAPTGPYNSPLHF. V usage is TRBV20-1 and J usage is TRBJ1-6, with 7 bases matching TRBD1. Germline CDR1 and CDR2: DFQATT and SNEGSKA (reference sequence). Trimming at V came to 6 bases and at J to 4 bases, leaving 6 bases not matched to a gene. The CDR3 covers 14 residues.

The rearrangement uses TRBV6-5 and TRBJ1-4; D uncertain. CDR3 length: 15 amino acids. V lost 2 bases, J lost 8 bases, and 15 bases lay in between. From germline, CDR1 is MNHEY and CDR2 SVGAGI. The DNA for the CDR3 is TGTGCCAGCAGTTACCAGACCCCCGGAGAGGAAAAACTGTTTTTT. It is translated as CASSYQTPGEEKLFF.

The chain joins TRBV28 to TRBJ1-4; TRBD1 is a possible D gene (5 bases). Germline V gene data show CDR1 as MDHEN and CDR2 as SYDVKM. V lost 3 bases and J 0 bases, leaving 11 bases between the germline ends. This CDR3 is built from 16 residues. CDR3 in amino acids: CASSFGGIPTNEKLFF. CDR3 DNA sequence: TGTGCCAGCAGTTTCGGGGGGATTCCAACTAATGAAAAACTGTTTTTT. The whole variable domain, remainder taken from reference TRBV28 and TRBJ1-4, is DVKVTQSSRYLVKRTGEKVFLECVQDMDHENMFWYRQDPGLGLRLIYFSYDVKMKEKGDIPEGYSVSREKKERFSLILESASTNQTSMYLCASSFGGIPTNEKLFFGSGTQLSVL.

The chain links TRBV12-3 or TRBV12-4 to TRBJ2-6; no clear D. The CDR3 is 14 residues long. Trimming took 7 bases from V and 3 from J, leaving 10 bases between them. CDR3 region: CASTPLGGANVLTF. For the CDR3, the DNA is TGTGCCAGCACCCCGTTGGGTGGGGCCAACGTCCTGACTTTC.

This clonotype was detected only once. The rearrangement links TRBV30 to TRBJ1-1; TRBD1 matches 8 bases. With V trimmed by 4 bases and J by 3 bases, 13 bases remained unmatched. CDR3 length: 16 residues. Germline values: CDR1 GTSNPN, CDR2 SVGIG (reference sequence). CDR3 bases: TGTGCCTGGAAGAAGGCAGGGGGCGTATCAGACACTGAAGCTTTCTTT. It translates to CAWKKAGGVSDTEAFF.

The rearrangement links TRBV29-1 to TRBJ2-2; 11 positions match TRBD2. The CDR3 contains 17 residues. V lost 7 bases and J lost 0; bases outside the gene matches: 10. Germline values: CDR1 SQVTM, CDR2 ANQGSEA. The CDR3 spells CSAETSGVPTNTGELFF. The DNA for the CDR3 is TGCAGCGCCGAGACTAGCGGGGTGCCTACGAACACCGGGGAGCTGTTTTTT.

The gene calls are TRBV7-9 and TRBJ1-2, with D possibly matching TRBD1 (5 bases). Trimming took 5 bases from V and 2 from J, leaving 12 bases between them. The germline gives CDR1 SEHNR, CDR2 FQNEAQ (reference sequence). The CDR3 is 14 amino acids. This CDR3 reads CASSRGDGNYGYTF. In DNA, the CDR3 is TGTGCCAGCAGCCGGGGGGACGGAAACTATGGCTACACCTTC.

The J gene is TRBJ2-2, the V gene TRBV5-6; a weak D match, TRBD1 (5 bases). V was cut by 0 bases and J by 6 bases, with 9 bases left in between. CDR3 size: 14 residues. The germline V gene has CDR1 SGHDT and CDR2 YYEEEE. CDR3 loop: CASSLVGQAGELFF. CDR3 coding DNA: TGTGCCAGCAGCTTGGTGGGGCAGGCCGGGGAGCTGTTTTTT.

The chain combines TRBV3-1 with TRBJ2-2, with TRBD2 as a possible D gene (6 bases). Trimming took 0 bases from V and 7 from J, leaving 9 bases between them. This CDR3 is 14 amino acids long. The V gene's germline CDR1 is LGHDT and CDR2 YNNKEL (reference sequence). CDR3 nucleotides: TGTGCCAGCAGCCAAGATTTCGGGGGCGGGGAGCTGTTTTTT. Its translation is CASSQDFGGGELFF. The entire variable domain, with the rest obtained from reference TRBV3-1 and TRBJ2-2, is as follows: DTAVSQTPKYLVTQMGNDKSIKCEQNLGHDTMYWYKQDSKKFLKIMFSYNNKELIINETVPNRFSPKSPDKAHLNLHINSLELGDSAVYFCASSQDFGGGELFFGEGSRLTVL.

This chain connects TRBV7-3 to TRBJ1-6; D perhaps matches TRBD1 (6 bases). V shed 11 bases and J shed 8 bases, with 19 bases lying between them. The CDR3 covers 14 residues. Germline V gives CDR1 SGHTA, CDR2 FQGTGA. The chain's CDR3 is CASSRGQWDSPLHF. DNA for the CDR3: TGTGCCTCCTCTCGCGGACAGTGGGATTCACCCCTCCACTTT.

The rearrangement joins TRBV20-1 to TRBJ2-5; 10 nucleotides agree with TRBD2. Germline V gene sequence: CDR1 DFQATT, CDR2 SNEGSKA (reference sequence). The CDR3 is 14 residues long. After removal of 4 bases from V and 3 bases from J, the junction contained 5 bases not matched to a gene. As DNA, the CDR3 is TGCAGTGCTACCAGGCTAGCGGGGGAAGAGACCCAGTACTTC. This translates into CSATRLAGEETQYF.

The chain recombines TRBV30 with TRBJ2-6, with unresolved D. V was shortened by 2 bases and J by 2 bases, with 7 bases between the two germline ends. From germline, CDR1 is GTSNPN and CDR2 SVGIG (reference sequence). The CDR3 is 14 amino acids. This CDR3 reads CAWSRRTGANVLTF. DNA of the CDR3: TGTGCCTGGAGTAGGAGAACTGGGGCCAACGTCCTGACTTTC.